This T cell receptor beta chain emerged from a study of blood T cell repertoires in COVID-19. Profiled with immunoSEQ multiplex PCR; TCRdb holds only in-frame clones, not every one. The sample carries about 280,000 clones, around 88% recorded once. CDR3 length: 15 residues. J was trimmed by 5 bases and V by 2 bases; bases with no gene match: 7. Per germline, CDR1 GTSNPN and CDR2 SVGIG (reference sequence). The J gene is TRBJ1-1, the V gene TRBV30; 11 nucleotides align to TRBD1. Sequencing input: peripheral blood. The TCR originated in a woman aged 70-85 years with COVID-19, enrolled during active disease. Here the CDR3 reads CAWSPGQGAWTEAFF. CDR3 DNA: TGTGCCTGGAGTCCAGGACAGGGGGCATGGACTGAAGCTTTCTTT.